Below are 13 T cell receptor beta chains sequenced from a single sample in a study of shared clonotypes between healthy human individuals. The table came from immunoSEQ multiplex PCR; TCRdb's copy has only in-frame clones and leaves some out. The profile shows some 580,000 clones, roughly 97% of them singletons. The sample was naive CD4+ T cells sorted from blood. As for subset: CD45RA+ positively selected. All receptors derive from a woman aged 25 to 45 in good health.

The rearrangement joins TRBV19 to TRBJ2-6; D is undetermined. Germline CDR1 reads LNHDA; CDR2 reads SQIVND (reference sequence). Trimming left V 7 bases short and J 0 bases short, with 4 bases between. There are 13 residues in the CDR3. In DNA form, the CDR3 reads TGTGCCAGTACCGCCTCTGGGGCCAACGTCCTGACTTTC. This encodes CASTASGANVLTF.

This chain joins TRBV7-9 and TRBJ2-5; TRBD1 agrees at 7 bases. V shed 5 bases and J 5 bases; nucleotides not matched to a gene: 14. The CDR3 length is 16 residues. In germline, CDR1 is SEHNR, CDR2 FQNEAQ (reference sequence). In DNA form, the CDR3 reads TGTGCCAGCAGCCGCCCAATTACAGGGGCGCGGGAGACCCAGTACTTC. Residues: CASSRPITGARETQYF. The complete variable domain, with remaining parts taken from reference TRBV7-9 and TRBJ2-5, reads DTGVSQNPRHKITKRGQNVTFRCDPISEHNRLYWYRQTLGQGPEFLTYFQNEAQLEKSRLLSDRFSAERPKGSFSTLEIQRTEQGDSAMYLCASSRPITGARETQYFGPGTRLLVL.

This chain connects TRBV9 to TRBJ2-1; no firm D call. The length of the CDR3 is 16 residues. Trimming pared 1 base from V and 8 bases from J, leaving 19 bases between. Germline CDR1 and CDR2: SGDLS and YYNGEE. CDR3 bases: TGTGCCAGCAGCGTACCAGTTTTGATGGGCCTCGATGAGCAGTTCTTC. This codes for CASSVPVLMGLDEQFF. Full variable domain (remainder filled in from reference TRBV9 and TRBJ2-1): DSGVTQTPKHLITATGQRVTLRCSPRSGDLSVYWYQQSLDQGLQFLIQYYNGEERAKGNILERFSAQQFPDLHSELNLSSLELGDSALYFCASSVPVLMGLDEQFFGPGTRLTVL.

Of note for this clone: The same CDR3 can be traced to other DNA sequences in this sample. V and J are TRBV5-4 and TRBJ1-1, with TRBD1 as a possible D gene (5 bases). Trimming cost V 3 bases and J 1 base, with 7 bases left between them. The CDR3 extends over 13 amino acids. Germline CDR1 SGHNT, CDR2 YYREEE (reference sequence). The CDR3 nucleotides read TGTGCCAGCAGCTCTACAGGGAACACTGAAGCTTTCTTT. Its protein product is CASSSTGNTEAFF.

The chain combines TRBV7-8 with TRBJ1-4, with D unresolved. The germline gives CDR1 SGHVS, CDR2 FQNEAQ. V lost 5 bases, J lost 4 bases, and 14 bases lay in between. The CDR3 consists of 15 residues. CDR3 coding DNA: TGTGCCAGCAGCACCAGCCCGTGGAATAATGAAAAACTGTTTTTT. Residues: CASSTSPWNNEKLFF.

This chain links TRBV10-3 with TRBJ2-3; maybe TRBD1 (6 bases). The CDR3 runs to 16 residues. V was clipped by 5 bases and J by 1 base, with 16 bases between them. CDR1 and CDR2 from the germline V gene are ENHRY and SYGVKD. The DNA for the CDR3 is TGTGCCATCAGTCAACTAGGCCCAGGGGGCACAGATACGCAGTATTTT. Amino acids: CAISQLGPGGTDTQYF.

The rearrangement joins TRBV6-5 to TRBJ2-7; D is possibly TRBD2 (5 bases). CDR1 MNHEY and CDR2 SVGAGI come from the germline V gene. The length of the CDR3 is 13 residues. Trimming shortened V by 5 bases and J by 3 bases, and 11 bases separated the two germline ends. CDR3 loop: CASSRLRDYEQYF. As DNA, the CDR3 is TGTGCCAGCAGTAGACTACGCGACTACGAGCAGTACTTC.

The chain has TRBV18 and TRBJ2-2, with a possible D match to TRBD2 (6 bases). The CDR3 covers 14 residues. The germline CDR1 and CDR2 sequences are KGHSH and LQKENI. Trimming pared 5 bases from V and 4 bases from J, leaving 11 bases between. Written as DNA, the CDR3 is TGTGCCAGCTCAGGCACGGAGGGCACCGGGGAGCTGTTTTTT. The encoded protein is CASSGTEGTGELFF.

The chain uses TRBV27 and TRBJ2-5; weak D call: TRBD2 (6 bases). Germline loops: CDR1 MNHEY, CDR2 SMNVEV (reference sequence). CDR3 length equals 15 residues. The germline V and J ends were trimmed by 5 bases and 1 base, with 14 bases remaining between them. In nucleotides, the CDR3 is TGTGCCAGCAGTCCTCTACGCGGGGTCCAAGAGACCCAGTACTTC. It specifies CASSPLRGVQETQYF.

Written as DNA, the CDR3 is TGCAGCGGAGGTAGACTCCCGGTGGAGAATGAGCAGTTCTTC. Its translation: CSGGRLPVENEQFF. This chain connects TRBV29-1 to TRBJ2-1; no clear D gene. The length of the CDR3 is 14 residues. Germline lookup yields CDR1 SQVTM and CDR2 ANQGSEA. V lost 7 bases, J lost 7 bases, and 20 bases lay in between.

This rearrangement joins TRBV5-5 to TRBJ2-1; TRBD1 agrees at 10 bases. Germline assignment: CDR1 SGHKS and CDR2 YYEKEE (reference sequence). The CDR3 spans 16 residues. V dropped 4 bases and J dropped 7; count of bases not matched to a gene: 11. The CDR3 DNA is TGTGCCAGCAGCGGGTACCGGGACAGGGGTCAAAATGAGCAGTTCTTC. Protein sequence: CASSGYRDRGQNEQFF.

CDR3 protein: CASTGSPNEKLFF. CDR3 nucleotides: TGTGCCAGCACAGGGTCTCCTAATGAAAAACTGTTTTTT. V and J are TRBV28 and TRBJ1-4; D might be TRBD1 (5 bases). CDR1 is MDHEN and CDR2 is SYDVKM in the germline V gene. The length of the CDR3 is 13 residues. V lost 7 bases and J 3 bases, leaving 9 bases between the germline ends.

The gene calls are TRBV5-1 and TRBJ2-6; unclear D gene. There are 14 residues in the CDR3. CDR1 is SGHRS, CDR2 YFSETQ, per germline. V lost 5 bases to trimming and J lost 3 bases, with 9 bases between them. In DNA form, the CDR3 reads TGCGCCAGCAGAGGAAGTGGTGGGGCCAACGTCCTGACTTTC. Protein: CASRGSGGANVLTF.